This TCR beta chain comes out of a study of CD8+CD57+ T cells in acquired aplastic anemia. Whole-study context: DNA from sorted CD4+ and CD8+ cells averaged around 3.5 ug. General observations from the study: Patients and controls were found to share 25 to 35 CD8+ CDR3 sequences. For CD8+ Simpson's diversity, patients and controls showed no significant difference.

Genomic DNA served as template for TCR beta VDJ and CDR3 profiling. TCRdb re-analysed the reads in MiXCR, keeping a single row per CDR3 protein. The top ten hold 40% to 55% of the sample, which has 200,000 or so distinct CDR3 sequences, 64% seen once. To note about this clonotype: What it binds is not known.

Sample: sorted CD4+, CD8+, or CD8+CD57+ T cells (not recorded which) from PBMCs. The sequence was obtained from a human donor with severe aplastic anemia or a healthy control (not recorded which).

CDR3 in amino acids: CSSTGGVMGEQYF. The CDR3 bases are TGCAGCTCCACCGGGGGAGTAATGGGGGAGCAGTACTTC. The chain combines TRBV29-1 with TRBJ2-7; possibly TRBD2 for D (6 bases). Looked up from germline, CDR1 is SQVTM and CDR2 is ANQGSEA. The CDR3 is 13 amino acids. V lost 8 bases, J lost 7 bases, and 21 bases lay in between.